This entry lists 21 T cell receptor beta chains sequenced from one sample in a study of blood T cell repertoires in COVID-19. Libraries were prepared by immunoSEQ multiplex PCR; TCRdb keeps only in-frame clonotypes and omits some of them. This table holds around 140,000 clones, 70% to 85% found once. Sequences were obtained from peripheral blood. The receptors originated from a woman over 75 with acute or convalescent COVID-19.

V is TRBV6-1 and J is TRBJ2-2; D might be TRBD1 (6 bases). Deletions cut 3 bases from V and 6 bases from J, with 17 bases between. The germline CDR1 and CDR2 sequences are MNHNS and SASEGT. This CDR3 region has 16 residues. CDR3 amino acids: CASSEAGTIPPGELFF. For the CDR3, the DNA is TGTGCCAGCAGTGAGGCCGGGACAATACCTCCCGGGGAGCTGTTTTTT.

This clone was seen only once. This chain connects TRBV19 to TRBJ1-1; D unresolved. Germline CDR1 is LNHDA and CDR2 is SQIVND (reference sequence). The CDR3 extends over 11 amino acids. Between the trimmed V and J ends, which lost 6 bases and 9 bases, there was a span of 11 bases. CDR3 sequence: CASSSERKAFF. In DNA form, the CDR3 reads TGTGCCAGTAGCTCCGAGCGTAAAGCTTTCTTT.

This clone was seen a single time. The chain is built from TRBV29-1 and TRBJ1-4; TRBD1 matches 9 bases. Unmatched junction bases numbered 2, after V lost 6 bases and J lost 0 bases. Germline CDR1 is SQVTM and CDR2 is ANQGSEA. CDR3 length: 14 amino acids. The CDR3 sequence is CSVGDRATNEKLFF. The CDR3 DNA is TGCAGCGTGGGGGACAGGGCAACTAATGAAAAACTGTTTTTT.

This clone was observed once. The CDR3 sequence is CASRREYEQYF. CDR3 DNA: TGCGCCAGCAGAAGAGAATACGAGCAGTACTTC. The chain joins TRBV5-1 to TRBJ2-7; D is unresolved. V lost 5 bases and J lost 4, with 7 bases in between. Germline loops: CDR1 SGHRS, CDR2 YFSETQ. This CDR3 has 11 amino acids.

This chain uses TRBV7-2 with TRBJ2-1; 9 positions agree with TRBD2. V lost 4 bases to trimming and J lost 4 bases; unmatched junction nucleotides: 14. The CDR3 has 18 amino acids. Germline V gene lookup returns CDR1 SGHTA and CDR2 FQGNSA. For the CDR3, the DNA is TGTGCCAGCAGCTCACGACAGGCGCGGGAGGGCCGTTACAATGAGCAGTTCTTC. Translating it yields CASSSRQAREGRYNEQFF.

This clone was seen a handful of times. The V gene is TRBV9, the J gene TRBJ1-1; 8 nucleotides align to TRBD1. Germline values: CDR1 SGDLS, CDR2 YYNGEE. The ends lost 3 bases at V and 4 bases at J; junction bases unmatched: 8. The CDR3 is 15 residues long. The DNA of the CDR3 is TGTGCCAGCAGCGCACGGACAGGGTCGGGCACTGAAGCTTTCTTT. Protein: CASSARTGSGTEAFF.

This clone was found once. CDR3 in DNA: TGTGCCAGCAGTCATACCCTCGGACGGACTAATCCTATGAACACTGAAGCTTTCTTT. This translates into CASSHTLGRTNPMNTEAFF. The rearrangement joins TRBV7-8 to TRBJ1-1; D is unresolved. Germline V CDR1 and CDR2: SGHVS, FQNEAQ. With 6 bases removed from V and 0 bases from J, the gap between germline ends came to 26 bases. The CDR3 length is 19 residues.

The chain couples TRBV11-2 to TRBJ2-7; 10 positions match TRBD1. Germline V gene data show CDR1 as SGHAT and CDR2 as FQNNGV. V shed 1 base and J 4 bases; nucleotides not matched to a gene: 13. There are 18 residues in the CDR3. CDR3 protein: CASSLARGTGVQPYEQYF. Written as DNA, the CDR3 is TGTGCCAGCAGCTTAGCCCGCGGGACAGGGGTACAGCCTTACGAGCAGTACTTC.

The chain recombines TRBV2 with TRBJ2-7, with D possibly being TRBD1 (5 bases). V was pared by 9 bases and J by 2 bases, with 20 bases between. Germline values: CDR1 SNHLY, CDR2 FYNNEI. The CDR3 extends over 15 amino acids. In DNA, the CDR3 is TGTGCCAGTAGACCCGATTTACAGGTAGCCTACGAGCAGTACTTC. Translation gives CASRPDLQVAYEQYF.

V and J are TRBV7-7 and TRBJ1-5, with a weak D call TRBD1 (5 bases). This CDR3 spans 18 amino acids. The V and J ends lost 1 base and 3 bases respectively, with 19 bases between them. Germline V gives CDR1 SSHAT, CDR2 FNYEAQ (reference sequence). CDR3 nucleotide sequence: TGTGCCAGCAGCTTAGACCCCGGCGGGGGTCATATCAATCAGCCCCAGCATTTT. Translating gives CASSLDPGGGHINQPQHF.

This clone has more than one count but fewer than ten. The rearrangement uses TRBV6-5 and TRBJ1-1, with unresolved D. Germline assignment: CDR1 MNHEY and CDR2 SVGAGI. V was clipped by 6 bases and J by 1 base, with 9 bases between them. The CDR3 has 13 residues. The CDR3 sequence is CASSPGRNTEAFF. CDR3 DNA: TGTGCCAGCAGCCCCGGGAGGAACACTGAAGCTTTCTTT.

The rearrangement joins TRBV12-3 or TRBV12-4 to TRBJ2-1; D might be TRBD2 (6 bases). Trimming pared 5 bases from V and 6 bases from J, leaving 11 bases between. The CDR3 runs to 13 residues. The CDR3 here is CASSPGTFNEQFF. The CDR3 region has the DNA TGTGCCAGCAGTCCCGGGACTTTCAATGAGCAGTTCTTC.

This chain joins TRBV6-5 and TRBJ2-1, with D tentatively TRBD1 (6 bases). CDR1 is MNHEY and CDR2 is SVGAGI in the germline V gene. The CDR3 contains 16 residues. Trimming took off 4 bases at V and 7 bases at J, with 20 bases between the two ends. Here the CDR3 reads CASSFWTDSSGNEQFF. The CDR3 DNA reads TGTGCCAGCAGTTTTTGGACAGACTCTTCGGGGAATGAGCAGTTCTTC.

Many counts were recorded for this clone. V gene TRBV10-3 combines with J gene TRBJ2-5; no clear D gene. Germline V lookup: CDR1 ENHRY, CDR2 SYGVKD. V was trimmed by 6 bases and J by 1 base, leaving 9 bases between them. This CDR3 contains 13 residues. The CDR3 loop is CAIRASLQETQYF. CDR3 in DNA: TGTGCCATCAGAGCCTCCCTCCAAGAGACCCAGTACTTC.

This chain links TRBV30 with TRBJ1-1; TRBD1 aligns across 8 bases. CDR1 is GTSNPN and CDR2 is SVGIG in the germline V gene (reference sequence). The ends lost 2 bases at V and 4 bases at J; junction bases unmatched: 6. The CDR3 is made up of 14 amino acids. As DNA, the CDR3 is TGTGCCTGGAGTACCTCAGGGGGCGGCACTGAAGCTTTCTTT. Amino acid sequence: CAWSTSGGGTEAFF.

The chain joins TRBV7-9 to TRBJ1-2; D remains unclear. CDR1 is SEHNR, CDR2 FQNEAQ, per germline (reference sequence). Trimming left V 3 bases short and J 3 bases short, with 5 bases between. The CDR3 sequence is 12 residues long. The DNA of the CDR3 is TGTGCCAGCAGCTTCGGGGACTATGGCTACACCTTC. It codes for CASSFGDYGYTF. Combining the CDR3 with reference TRBV7-9 and TRBJ1-2 gives the whole variable domain DTGVSQNPRHKITKRGQNVTFRCDPISEHNRLYWYRQTLGQGPEFLTYFQNEAQLEKSRLLSDRFSAERPKGSFSTLEIQRTEQGDSAMYLCASSFGDYGYTFGSGTRLTVV.

This chain joins TRBV5-5 and TRBJ2-7; D uncertain. The V and J ends lost 3 bases and 3 bases respectively, with 16 bases between them. Germline V gives CDR1 SGHKS, CDR2 YYEKEE (reference sequence). The CDR3 extends over 15 amino acids. The CDR3 here is CASSSTERTFYEQYF. CDR3 coding DNA: TGTGCCAGCAGCTCGACGGAGCGTACCTTCTACGAGCAGTACTTC.

CDR3 residues: CASSPRGAVSYEQYF. Written as DNA, the CDR3 is TGTGCCAGCAGCCCCAGGGGGGCAGTCTCCTACGAGCAGTACTTC. The genes are TRBV5-5 and TRBJ2-7, with D perhaps TRBD1 (7 bases). Germline lookup yields CDR1 SGHKS and CDR2 YYEKEE (reference sequence). The CDR3 extends over 15 amino acids. V lost 4 bases to trimming and J lost 0 bases, with 14 bases between them.

The chain has TRBV18 and TRBJ2-7; TRBD2 is a possible D gene (6 bases). V shed 3 bases and J shed 7 bases, with 16 bases lying between them. The CDR3 length is 14 residues. The germline CDR1 and CDR2 sequences are KGHSH and LQKENI. The CDR3 loop is CASSPLGGLREQYF. CDR3 sequence (DNA): TGTGCCAGCTCACCCCTTGGAGGGTTGAGGGAGCAGTACTTC.

The chain has TRBV5-1 and TRBJ2-3; D is uncertain. CDR3 length: 15 amino acids. Germline CDR1 is SGHRS and CDR2 is YFSETQ. V lost 2 bases, J lost 8 bases, and 18 bases lay in between. Here the CDR3 DNA reads TGCGCCAGCAGCTTAGACACAAGCTCCCCATTTACGCAGTATTTT. The encoded protein is CASSLDTSSPFTQYF. Full variable domain (missing parts from reference TRBV5-1 and TRBJ2-3): KAGVTQTPRYLIKTRGQQVTLSCSPISGHRSVSWYQQTPGQGLQFLFEYFSETQRNKGNFPGRFSGRQFSNSRSEMNVSTLELGDSALYLCASSLDTSSPFTQYFGPGTRLTVL.

This chain connects TRBV5-4 to TRBJ2-5; 11 bases match TRBD1. With 4 bases clipped from V and 4 bases from J, the junction kept 6 bases outside the gene matches. Germline V lookup: CDR1 SGHNT, CDR2 YYREEE (reference sequence). The CDR3 has 15 residues. Here the CDR3 reads CASSTGQGAGETQYF. In DNA, the CDR3 is TGTGCCAGCAGCACTGGACAGGGGGCGGGAGAGACCCAGTACTTC.